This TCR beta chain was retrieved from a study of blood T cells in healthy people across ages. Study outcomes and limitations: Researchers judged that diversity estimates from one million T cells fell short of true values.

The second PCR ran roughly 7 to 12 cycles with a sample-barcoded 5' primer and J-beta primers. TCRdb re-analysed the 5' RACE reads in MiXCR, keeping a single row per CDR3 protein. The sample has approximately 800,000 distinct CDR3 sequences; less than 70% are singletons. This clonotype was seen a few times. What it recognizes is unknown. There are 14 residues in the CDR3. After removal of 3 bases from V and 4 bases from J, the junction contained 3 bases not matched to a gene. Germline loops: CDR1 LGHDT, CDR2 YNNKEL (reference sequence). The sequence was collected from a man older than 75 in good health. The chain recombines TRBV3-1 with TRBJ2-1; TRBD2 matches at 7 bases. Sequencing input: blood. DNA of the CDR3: TGTGCCAGCAGCCATGGACTAGATTACAATGAGCAGTTCTTC. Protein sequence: CASSHGLDYNEQFF.